This TCR beta chain was observed in a study of TIL therapy for anti-PD-1-resistant metastatic lung cancer. About the study: Tumor harvest preceded PD-1/PD-L1 blockade, followed by nivolumab treatment. Study-wide results and limits: TIL clonotype persistence in blood showed no apparent association with response. The cohort had more treatment-naive, never-smoker and oncogene-addicted patients than typical.

The time point was: pre-treatment sample, taken before nivolumab and TIL therapy. This was the immunoSEQ v3 assay. Each library reached some 2 million read pairs, or 5-6 million at deep level. Sequencing was performed with immunoSEQ multiplex PCR; in TCRdb, only in-frame clones are kept and a portion is missing. The sample consists of 25,000 to 40,000 clones, 60% to 80% of them appearing once. Trimming removed 1 base from V and 5 bases from J, with 4 bases in between. The CDR3 covers 12 residues. The germline V gene encodes CDR1 SGHKS and CDR2 YYEKEE (reference sequence). Worth noting for this clone: Its antigen is unknown.

Sequencing was performed on blood, taken at baseline. The rearrangement uses TRBV5-5 and TRBJ2-1; D uncertain. This TCR was sampled from a woman between 30 and 80 years old with non-small cell lung cancer. The CDR3 nucleotides read TGTGCCAGCAGCTTGACAGACAATGAGCAGTTCTTC. Amino acid sequence: CASSLTDNEQFF.